These 2 T cell receptor beta chains originate from one sample sequenced in a study of blood T cells in healthy people across ages. Then a second PCR, running roughly 7 to 11 cycles, was carried out with a sample-barcoded 5' primer and a J-beta primer mix. Via MiXCR, TCRdb re-called the 5' RACE reads, giving one row per CDR3 protein. The data hold roughly 640,000 distinct CDR3 sequences, with roughly 31% observed a single time. Sequencing was carried out using blood. These receptors came from a woman of 80 years or more in good health.

This clonotype came up many times. The chain joins TRBV10-3 to TRBJ2-5; no reliable D call. CDR3 length equals 11 residues. V lost 5 bases and J lost 1, with 2 bases in between. CDR1 and CDR2 (germline): ENHRY, SYGVKD. This chain's CDR3 is CAISIQETQYF. DNA for the CDR3: TGTGCCATCAGTATCCAAGAGACCCAGTACTTC.

This clonotype turned up a few times. The V gene is TRBV7-6, the J gene TRBJ2-3, with TRBD1 as a possible D gene (7 bases). Germline CDR1 is SGHVS and CDR2 is FNYEAQ. V lost 0 bases, J lost 4 bases, and 23 bases lay in between. This CDR3 is built from 19 residues. The CDR3 bases are TGTGCCAGCAGCTTAGCGCTTGGAGGGGGCCGGGTCGGTCCAGATACGCAGTATTTT. Protein product: CASSLALGGGRVGPDTQYF.